The next 26 T cell receptor beta chains were all read from a single sample in a study of T cell changes during pregnancy in multiple sclerosis. Produced via immunoSEQ multiplex PCR; TCRdb's table is partial and in-frame only. The data contain over 100,000 clones, about 94% of them seen just once; the ten biggest clones take up approximately 1.5%. The sample consisted of peripheral blood, taken in the third trimester of pregnancy. These TCRs come from a female donor with multiple sclerosis, enrolled in a pregnancy study.

V and J are TRBV28 and TRBJ2-2; unclear D gene. Trimming removed 3 bases from V and 4 bases from J, with 15 bases in between. Germline assignment: CDR1 MDHEN and CDR2 SYDVKM. This CDR3 contains 16 residues. CDR3 amino acids: CASSLSQAMGTGELFF. The CDR3 region has the DNA TGTGCCAGCAGTTTGAGCCAGGCCATGGGCACCGGGGAGCTGTTTTTT.

This rearrangement joins TRBV2 to TRBJ2-1, with a tentative D call TRBD2 (5 bases). The CDR3 totals 14 residues. Germline CDR1 is SNHLY and CDR2 is FYNNEI. Trimming removed 1 base from V and 3 bases from J, with 7 bases in between. Written as DNA, the CDR3 is TGTGCCAGCAGTGAAGGGACTGACTACAATGAGCAGTTCTTC. Translation gives CASSEGTDYNEQFF.

The chain combines TRBV27 with TRBJ1-5; 9 nucleotides line up with TRBD1. Trimming at V came to 2 bases and at J to 7 bases, leaving 12 bases not matched to a gene. The CDR3 extends over 17 amino acids. Germline loops: CDR1 MNHEY, CDR2 SMNVEV (reference sequence). The CDR3 region is CASSLRGTGLSEQPQHF. The DNA for the CDR3 is TGTGCCAGCAGTTTACGGGGGACAGGGCTCTCGGAACAGCCCCAGCATTTT.

This chain links TRBV5-8 with TRBJ1-3; tentative D call: TRBD1 (5 bases). The CDR3 has 15 residues. Germline V lookup: CDR1 SGHTS, CDR2 YDEGEE. The V end was cut by 0 bases, the J end by 0 bases, with 7 bases between. The CDR3 is CASSLGQLSGNTIYF. CDR3 coding DNA: TGTGCCAGCAGCTTGGGACAGCTCTCTGGAAACACCATATATTTT.

This rearrangement joins TRBV19 to TRBJ1-5; D ambiguous. Germline V CDR1 and CDR2: LNHDA, SQIVND (reference sequence). There are 15 residues in the CDR3. The germline V and J ends were trimmed by 3 bases and 7 bases, with 16 bases remaining between them. The DNA for the CDR3 is TGTGCCAGTAGTATTGAATTGAGAGGAAGCCAGCCCCAGCATTTT. Protein product: CASSIELRGSQPQHF. The variable domain in full, completed from reference TRBV19 and TRBJ1-5, reads DGGITQSPKYLFRKEGQNVTLSCEQNLNHDAMYWYRQDPGQGLRLIYYSQIVNDFQKGDIAEGYSVSREKKESFPLTVTSAQKNPTAFYLCASSIELRGSQPQHFGDGTRLSIL.

The rearrangement uses TRBV19 and TRBJ2-7, with a tentative D call TRBD1 (5 bases). The germline V gene encodes CDR1 LNHDA and CDR2 SQIVND (reference sequence). Trimming shortened V by 5 bases and J by 3 bases, and 11 bases separated the two germline ends. The CDR3 is 13 amino acids. The CDR3, as DNA: TGTGCCAGTAGTTCCCCGACAGTCTACGAGCAGTACTTC. Its translation: CASSSPTVYEQYF.

The rearrangement joins TRBV9 to TRBJ2-5, with TRBD2 identical over 9 bases. Germline V lookup: CDR1 SGDLS, CDR2 YYNGEE. There are 16 residues in the CDR3. V lost 4 bases and J lost 5; bases outside the gene matches: 12. The DNA for the CDR3 is TGTGCCAGCAGCTATGGGGCGGGGGGGGCCGTGGAGACCCAGTACTTC. Translation gives CASSYGAGGAVETQYF.

This clone was seen a single time. The rearrangement links TRBV19 to TRBJ2-1; D may be TRBD2 (5 bases). Germline V lookup: CDR1 LNHDA, CDR2 SQIVND (reference sequence). The CDR3 loop spans 16 amino acids. The germline V and J ends were trimmed by 5 bases and 0 bases, with 14 bases remaining between them. This CDR3 reads CASSLPLGSSYNEQFF. In nucleotides, the CDR3 is TGTGCCAGTAGTCTTCCGCTTGGGAGCTCCTACAATGAGCAGTTCTTC.

J is TRBJ2-3 and V is TRBV2; 9 nucleotides line up with TRBD2. The CDR3 covers 16 residues. Germline CDR1 and CDR2: SNHLY and FYNNEI. Losses at the gene ends were 8 bases for V and 4 bases for J; bases not matched to a gene: 13. CDR3 residues: CASGRREGGLADTQYF. CDR3 in DNA: TGTGCCAGCGGACGGCGGGAGGGCGGATTGGCAGATACGCAGTATTTT.

This sequence joins TRBV2 and TRBJ2-6, with a tentative D call TRBD2 (7 bases). The CDR3 covers 16 residues. V was trimmed by 7 bases and J by 4 bases, leaving 17 bases between them. Germline CDR1 and CDR2: SNHLY and FYNNEI. Here the CDR3 reads CASTRGGGPGANVLTF. The DNA of the CDR3 is TGTGCCAGCACCCGAGGGGGGGGTCCCGGGGCCAACGTCCTGACTTTC. The full variable domain, its missing parts supplied by reference TRBV2 and TRBJ2-6, is EPEVTQTPSHQVTQMGQEVILRCVPISNHLYFYWYRQILGQKVEFLVSFYNNEISEKSEIFDDQFSVERPDGSNFTLKIRSTKLEDSAMYFCASTRGGGPGANVLTFGAGSRLTVL.

The V call is TRBV7-8, the J call TRBJ1-1; D is perhaps TRBD1 (6 bases). The CDR3 consists of 13 residues. Germline-derived CDR1 and CDR2 are SGHVS and FQNEAQ. V was shortened by 1 base and J by 3 bases, with 6 bases between the two germline ends. In DNA form, the CDR3 reads TGTGCCAGCAGCTTAGACAGGGACACTGAAGCTTTCTTT. Its translation is CASSLDRDTEAFF.

This chain links TRBV7-2 with TRBJ2-3, with 13 bases aligning to TRBD2. Per germline, CDR1 SGHTA and CDR2 FQGNSA. Trimming at V came to 4 bases and at J to 0 bases, leaving 7 bases not matched to a gene. The CDR3 extends over 18 amino acids. The CDR3 loop reads CASSSPGTSGVSTDTQYF. CDR3 DNA: TGTGCCAGCAGCTCCCCCGGGACTAGCGGGGTTAGCACAGATACGCAGTATTTT.

The chain is built from TRBV10-1 and TRBJ2-3; 7 bases line up with TRBD1. Germline V gene data show CDR1 as WNHNN and CDR2 as SYGVQD (reference sequence). CDR3 size: 15 residues. V lost 4 bases, J lost 6 bases, and 10 bases stayed unmatched. CDR3 region: CASSVGQRMGDTQYF. CDR3 nucleotide sequence: TGCGCCAGCAGTGTGGGACAGAGGATGGGGGATACGCAGTATTTT.

This rearrangement joins TRBV10-3 to TRBJ2-7; the match to TRBD1 covers 9 bases. Germline loops: CDR1 ENHRY, CDR2 SYGVKD. V lost 10 bases to trimming and J lost 4 bases; unmatched junction nucleotides: 8. The CDR3 consists of 13 residues. The CDR3 sequence is CATAGTGRYEQYF. For the CDR3, the DNA is TGTGCCACCGCCGGGACAGGGCGATACGAGCAGTACTTC.

The chain links TRBV6-5 to TRBJ1-1; weak D call: TRBD1 (5 bases). Looked up from germline, CDR1 is MNHEY and CDR2 is SVGAGI. This CDR3 has 14 residues. Deletions cut 6 bases from V and 4 bases from J, with 15 bases between. CDR3 in DNA: TGTGCCAGCAGACTAGGGGAGGTGAGCACTGAAGCTTTCTTT. It encodes CASRLGEVSTEAFF.

The chain has TRBV10-3 and TRBJ2-7, with D uncertain. CDR3 length equals 13 residues. Between the trimmed V and J ends, which lost 4 bases and 0 bases, there was a span of 7 bases. CDR1 is ENHRY, CDR2 SYGVKD, per germline. The chain's CDR3 is CAISARVSYEQYF. The CDR3 DNA is TGTGCCATCAGTGCACGGGTCTCCTACGAGCAGTACTTC.

In DNA form, the CDR3 reads TGTGCCTCCCTCTTTACGCCTCGGGCAGGGCTTTTTTTGTTCAATGAGCAGTTCTTC. It specifies CASLFTPRAGLFLFNEQFF. The chain joins TRBV28 to TRBJ2-1, with a possible D match to TRBD1 (5 bases). The CDR3 length is 19 residues. The germline gives CDR1 MDHEN, CDR2 SYDVKM. V gave up 11 bases and J gave up 6 bases, with 35 bases separating them.

This clone was picked up a small number of times. J is TRBJ2-3 and V is TRBV30, with TRBD2 identical over 13 bases. CDR3 length: 17 amino acids. V shed 1 base and J 2 bases; nucleotides not matched to a gene: 6. The germline V gene has CDR1 GTSNPN and CDR2 SVGIG (reference sequence). The CDR3 nucleotides are TGTGCCTGGAGTGGGCTAGGGACTAGCGGGGTCACAGATACGCAGTATTTT. Its translation is CAWSGLGTSGVTDTQYF.

The rearrangement joins TRBV10-3 to TRBJ1-2; D possibly corresponds to TRBD1 (6 bases). Germline CDR1 reads ENHRY; CDR2 reads SYGVKD. There are 15 residues in the CDR3. Trimming took off 6 bases at V and 5 bases at J, with 19 bases between the two ends. The CDR3 is CAISDSVGQLYGYTF. CDR3 coding DNA: TGTGCCATCAGCGATTCCGTTGGACAGCTTTATGGCTACACCTTC.

This chain links TRBV5-6 with TRBJ1-1; no clear D. Trimming pared 4 bases from V and 5 bases from J, leaving 21 bases between. Germline CDR1 SGHDT, CDR2 YYEEEE. The CDR3 contains 16 residues. CDR3 region: CASSLQSPGRVTEAFF. DNA of the CDR3: TGTGCCAGCAGCCTACAGTCCCCCGGGAGGGTTACTGAAGCTTTCTTT.

V and J are TRBV6-5 and TRBJ2-7; TRBD1 matches at 7 bases. Trimming cost V 7 bases and J 5 bases; bases outside gene matches: 11. From germline, CDR1 is MNHEY and CDR2 SVGAGI. The CDR3 is 14 amino acids. The CDR3 spells CASTERGLMDEQYF. The CDR3, as DNA: TGTGCCAGCACCGAAAGGGGGCTGATGGACGAGCAGTACTTC.

The chain combines TRBV19 with TRBJ2-3; 11 bases map to TRBD2. Germline V lookup: CDR1 LNHDA, CDR2 SQIVND (reference sequence). The CDR3 sequence is 17 residues long. V was pared by 6 bases and J by 5 bases, with 13 bases of the junction left unmatched. The CDR3 sequence is CASSRVAGGRVGDTQYF. For the CDR3, the DNA is TGTGCCAGTAGCCGCGTAGCGGGAGGGAGAGTCGGAGATACGCAGTATTTT.

The rearrangement uses TRBV15 and TRBJ1-1, with D perhaps matching TRBD1 (6 bases). The CDR3 has 18 amino acids. Trimming took 9 bases from V and 4 from J, leaving 30 bases between them. The germline V gene has CDR1 LNHNV and CDR2 YYDKDF (reference sequence). The CDR3 loop reads CATGTRRPMPGAVTEAFF. The CDR3 DNA reads TGTGCCACTGGGACACGACGCCCAATGCCTGGGGCGGTCACTGAAGCTTTCTTT.

This chain uses TRBV7-9 with TRBJ1-3; the D is unclear. The germline gives CDR1 SEHNR, CDR2 FQNEAQ (reference sequence). The CDR3 has 14 amino acids. V dropped 0 bases and J dropped 12 bases, with 15 bases sitting between them. The CDR3 loop is CASSLAVKFGGIYF. The CDR3 DNA sequence: TGTGCCAGCAGCTTAGCGGTTAAGTTCGGCGGCATATATTTT.

The chain joins TRBV29-1 to TRBJ1-3; D gene uncertain. Germline V gene sequence: CDR1 SQVTM, CDR2 ANQGSEA. Trimming took off 6 bases at V and 0 bases at J, with 6 bases between the two ends. The CDR3 length is 12 residues. In nucleotides, the CDR3 is TGCAGCGTGGCCTCCTCTGGAAACACCATATATTTT. The encoded protein is CSVASSGNTIYF. The full variable domain, in which reference TRBV29-1 and TRBJ1-3 provide the parts outside the CDR3, is SAVISQKPSRDICQRGTSLTIQCQVDSQVTMMFWYRQQPGQSLTLIATANQGSEATYESGFVIDKFPISRPNLTFSTLTVSNMSPEDSSIYLCSVASSGNTIYFGEGSWLTVV.

The genes are TRBV5-1 and TRBJ1-1, with 8 bases fitting TRBD1. From germline, CDR1 is SGHRS and CDR2 YFSETQ. Trimming took 4 bases from V and 4 from J; bases not matched to a gene: 3. This CDR3 contains 13 residues. The CDR3 region is CASSNTGGTEAFF. The CDR3 DNA reads TGCGCCAGCAGCAATACAGGGGGCACTGAAGCTTTCTTT.